This T cell receptor beta chain is from a study of cytomegalovirus exposure and HLA in healthy donors. The PCR was carried out with 60 Vbeta primers and 13 Jbeta primers. Libraries were prepared by immunoSEQ multiplex PCR; TCRdb keeps only in-frame clonotypes and omits some of them. The sample includes 90,000 to 110,000 clones, more than 70% of them seen just once. Details on this clone: At one end the junction does not follow the germline gene, possibly because of a read error.

Germline CDR1 and CDR2: SEHNR and FQNEAQ (reference sequence). The CDR3 has 17 amino acids. The rearrangement joins TRBV7-9 to TRBJ2-7; perhaps TRBD1 as D (6 bases). Sequences were obtained from PBMCs. The TCR was taken from a man aged 25-40 years in good health and CMV-seronegative. The CDR3 reads CSSSLGHLTGSVDEQYF. DNA of the CDR3: TGTTCCAGCAGCTTGGGACATCTCACAGGATCGGTCGACGAGCAGTACTTC. The whole variable domain, remainder taken from reference TRBV7-9 and TRBJ2-7, is DTGVSQNPRHKITKRGQNVTFRCDPISEHNRLYWYRQTLGQGPEFLTYFQNEAQLEKSRLLSDRFSAERPKGSFSTLEIQRTEQGDSAMYLCSSSLGHLTGSVDEQYFGPGTRLTVT.